This T cell receptor (beta chain) appears in the sequencing data of a study of blood T cell repertoires in COVID-19. As for the study in general: Samples came from the United States, Italy and Spain, spanning acute and convalescent COVID-19. PBMCs, B-cell-depleted T cells, or T cells provided the cDNA or gDNA that made up the material.

Original processing methods: Estimates of nucleated cell counts were drawn from the amplification of reference gene primers. Produced via immunoSEQ multiplex PCR; TCRdb's table is partial and in-frame only. D and trimming were read from the DNA, whereas the V and J calls and clone size are those reported in that table. The sample holds 65,000 to 80,000 clones, less than 90% seen once. This clone was found a few times. The CDR3 contains 16 residues. The chain employs TRBV21-1 and TRBJ1-1. TRBV21-1 is tagged as a pseudogene. The source of this sequence is an older man in a cohort sampled during active COVID-19. Specimen: peripheral blood. This CDR3 is CASSKCQLGGSTEAFF. In DNA form, the CDR3 reads TGTGCCAGCAGCAAATGTCAACTGGGGGGGAGCACTGAAGCTTTCTTT.